Listed below are T cell receptor beta chains from one sample, sequenced in a study of regulatory T cells in long-lasting Graves disease. TCRdb redid the calling of the multiplex PCR reads with MiXCR, one entry per CDR3 protein. The sample shows roughly 400,000 distinct CDR3 sequences, 20% of them seen only once. Sequences were derived from peripheral blood mononuclear cells (PBMCs), sampled when the disease was refractory, from a patient treated with antithyroid drugs. These receptors were taken from a female donor with Graves disease. The CDR3 runs from the conserved cysteine through the conserved F or W. The D gene is left open where the match is weak. Clone size appears in some rows only: once, few, many, or a class for an expanded clone.

J: TRBJ2-1
D: TRBD1
size: -
V: TRBV7-3
DNA: TGTGCCAGCAGCCTGGGACAGATACCTTACAATGAGCAGTTCTTC
CDR3: CASSLGQIPYNEQFF

J: TRBJ1-5
D: -
size: -
V: TRBV19
DNA: TGTGCCAGTAGTCTCGCCGTCAGGGTCGATCAGCCCCAGCATTTT
CDR3: CASSLAVRVDQPQHF

J: TRBJ1-2
D: -
size: few
V: TRBV20-1
DNA: TGCAGTGCTAGAGCCACGGACAGAAACTATGGCTACACCTTC
CDR3: CSARATDRNYGYTF

J: TRBJ1-4
D: TRBD1
size: few
V: TRBV12-5
DNA: TGTGCTAGGGCCGGGCCGCCGCCGGGACAGGGGGAAAAACTGTTTTTT
CDR3: CARAGPPPGQGEKLFF

J: TRBJ1-1
D: TRBD1
size: many
V: TRBV12-3/TRBV12-4
DNA: TGTGCCAGCAGCCTTACAGGGGTGAACACTGAAGCTTTCTTT
CDR3: CASSLTGVNTEAFF

J: TRBJ2-4
D: -
size: few
V: TRBV10-3
DNA: TGTGCCATCAGTGAGTCGCTGGAAGCCAAAAACATTCAGTACTTC
CDR3: CAISESLEAKNIQYF

J: TRBJ2-7
D: -
size: many
V: TRBV28
DNA: TGTGCCAGCAGGATACCCCAGGGCGAGCAGTACTTC
CDR3: CASRIPQGEQYF

J: TRBJ2-7
D: -
size: -
V: TRBV20-1
DNA: TGCAGTGCTAGTCCACTAGCCCGGGAGTACGAGCAGTACTTC
CDR3: CSASPLAREYEQYF

J: TRBJ1-5
D: -
size: few
V: TRBV7-9
DNA: TGTGCCAGCAGCCCGGGGTTTTTTCAGCCCCAGCATTTT
CDR3: CASSPGFFQPQHF

J: TRBJ1-1
D: TRBD1
size: once
V: TRBV9
DNA: TGTGCCAGCAGCGTCCGGACAGGGGGCGAAGCTTTCTTT
CDR3: CASSVRTGGEAFF

J: TRBJ1-5
D: -
size: -
V: TRBV6-1
DNA: TGTGCCAGCAGTCCGGGATCGCTCTCATTTAGCAATCAGCCCCAGCATTTT
CDR3: CASSPGSLSFSNQPQHF

J: TRBJ2-4
D: TRBD2
size: many
V: TRBV20-1
DNA: TGCAGTGCTAGAGAAGGCGGGAGGGCTCTAGCCAAAAACATTCAGTACTTC
CDR3: CSAREGGRALAKNIQYF

J: TRBJ2-7
D: TRBD2
size: many
V: TRBV7-2
DNA: TGTGCCAGCAGCTTAGCAACTAGCGGGAGGTTGTACGAGCAGTACTTC
CDR3: CASSLATSGRLYEQYF

J: TRBJ1-5
D: -
size: many
V: TRBV2
DNA: TGTGCCAGCAGTGACGAGGGAAGTCAGCCCCAGCATTTT
CDR3: CASSDEGSQPQHF

J: TRBJ2-7
D: -
size: many
V: TRBV28
DNA: TGTGCCAGCAGTACCACCTCGGGATTCTACGAGCAGTACTTC
CDR3: CASSTTSGFYEQYF

J: TRBJ2-7
D: -
size: many
V: TRBV5-1
DNA: TGCGCCAGCAGCTTGGCGTGGGAGGTCAACGAGCAGTACTTC
CDR3: CASSLAWEVNEQYF

J: TRBJ2-3
D: TRBD1
size: -
V: TRBV5-1
DNA: TGCGCCAGCAGTGAGGGGGCAATCACAGATACGCAGTATTTT
CDR3: CASSEGAITDTQYF

J: TRBJ1-1
D: -
size: many
V: TRBV16
DNA: TGTGCCAGCAGCCAATATTGGCCGGGGGTGGCCGCTTTCTTT
CDR3: CASSQYWPGVAAFF

J: TRBJ1-5
D: -
size: few
V: TRBV4-3
DNA: TGCGCCAGCAGCCAAGAAGTGGCGGGCTATCAGCCCCAGCATTTT
CDR3: CASSQEVAGYQPQHF

J: TRBJ1-2
D: TRBD1
size: -
V: TRBV30
DNA: TGTGCCTGGCACGGACAGGGCGGCTACACCTTC
CDR3: CAWHGQGGYTF

J: TRBJ2-1
D: TRBD1
size: -
V: TRBV7-2
DNA: TGTGCCAGCAGCGAACCCTACAGGGGAAGTGAATACAATGAGCAGTTCTTC
CDR3: CASSEPYRGSEYNEQFF

J: TRBJ1-1
D: -
size: many
V: TRBV20-1
DNA: TGCAGTGCTAGCCAGTCAGGTTGGTCTGAAGCTTTCTTT
CDR3: CSASQSGWSEAFF

J: TRBJ1-5
D: -
size: few
V: TRBV27
DNA: TGTGCCAGCAGTTTATGGGCAGGGGACCAGCCCCAGCATTTT
CDR3: CASSLWAGDQPQHF

J: TRBJ1-6
D: -
size: -
V: TRBV25-1
DNA: TGTGCCAGCAGGGGAGGGTCAGGGAATAATTCACCCCTCCACTTT
CDR3: CASRGGSGNNSPLHF

J: TRBJ2-7
D: TRBD2
size: many
V: TRBV7-3
DNA: TGTGCCAGCAGACATAAAAGGACTAGCGGTTACTACGAGCAGTACTTC
CDR3: CASRHKRTSGYYEQYF

J: TRBJ1-2
D: -
size: -
V: TRBV7-3
DNA: TGTGCCAGCAGCCCTGGCTTAGGGGAGGCTGGCTACACCTTC
CDR3: CASSPGLGEAGYTF

J: TRBJ2-5
D: TRBD2
size: few
V: TRBV10-1
DNA: TGCGCCAGCAGTGAAGCGGGAGGGGAGACCCAGTACTTC
CDR3: CASSEAGGETQYF

J: TRBJ2-7
D: TRBD1
size: -
V: TRBV10-3
DNA: TGTGCCACTAGGACAGGTCCTGGGTACGAGCAGTACTTC
CDR3: CATRTGPGYEQYF

J: TRBJ2-5
D: TRBD1
size: -
V: TRBV4-1
DNA: TGTGCCAGCAGCCCCAGCGCGACAGGGGTACAGGGAGAGACCCAGTACTTC
CDR3: CASSPSATGVQGETQYF

J: TRBJ2-3
D: -
size: -
V: TRBV28
DNA: TGTGCCAGCAGTTTATCGGGTGTTAGCACAGATACGCAGTATTTT
CDR3: CASSLSGVSTDTQYF

J: TRBJ2-4
D: -
size: many
V: TRBV7-2
DNA: TGTGCCAGCAGCTTTCAGGCTAGTCATCAAAACATTCAGTACTTC
CDR3: CASSFQASHQNIQYF

J: TRBJ1-1
D: -
size: few
V: TRBV20-1
DNA: TGCAGTGCTAACCCTTTCCGGGCGAACACTGAAGCTTTCTTT
CDR3: CSANPFRANTEAFF